This T cell receptor (beta chain) emerged from a study of cytomegalovirus exposure and HLA in healthy donors. The CDR3 length is 15 residues. CDR1 is SGHVS and CDR2 is FQNEAQ in the germline V gene. The V end lost 6 bases, the J end lost 5 bases, and 14 bases lay between the germline ends. 13 Jbeta primers and 60 Vbeta primers were used for the PCR. Here immunoSEQ multiplex PCR was the method, and the copy in TCRdb shows in-frame clones only, minus some. The sample has approximately 160,000 clones, 68% seen once. The chain combines TRBV7-8 with TRBJ1-6, with D unresolved. Sequencing was performed on PBMCs. The TCR originated in a woman aged 18-29 years in good health and CMV-seropositive. The CDR3 reads CASSYTTVNNSPLHF. The CDR3 bases are TGTGCCAGCAGTTATACAACAGTTAATAATTCACCCCTCCACTTT.